Sequencing of this T cell receptor (beta chain) was carried out in a study of response to subunit inactivated influenza vaccine. TCRdb reprocessed the RT-PCR reads via MiXCR and lists one record per CDR3 protein. The table lists about 500,000 distinct CDR3 sequences, more than 15% of them singletons, with 3% in the top ten. Trimming stripped 2 bases from V and 7 bases from J, with 15 bases between. This CDR3 is built from 14 residues. The germline CDR1 and CDR2 sequences are DFQATT and SNEGSKA (reference sequence). Comments on this clonotype: Its specificity is unknown.

Study-wide results and limits: The authors put forward the suggestion that each seasonal influenza vaccination may bring in only a limited number of new T cells.

This chain joins TRBV20-1 and TRBJ2-1; D might be TRBD1 or TRBD2, each matching 5 bases. This TCR was sampled from a man aged 50 to 69 who received an inactivated influenza vaccine. The input for sequencing was CD4+ T cells sorted from PBMCs, taken roughly 24 months after vaccination. CDR3 DNA sequence: TGCAGTGCTAGAACGGGACCTACGTTGAATGAGCAGTTCTTC. It specifies CSARTGPTLNEQFF.